This T cell receptor beta chain was found in a study of blood T cell repertoires in COVID-19. Germline assignment: CDR1 GTSNPN and CDR2 SVGIG (reference sequence). Trimming pared 1 base from V and 7 bases from J, leaving 17 bases between. The CDR3 loop spans 14 amino acids. Data came from immunoSEQ multiplex PCR; TCRdb stores just in-frame clones and leaves some out. In the table there are around 100,000 clones, approximately 84% of which are singletons. The sequence was obtained from a human donor in a cohort sampled during active COVID-19. The specimen sequenced was peripheral blood. This chain joins TRBV30 and TRBJ2-7; the D gene is possibly TRBD2 (7 bases). The CDR3, as DNA: TGTGCCTGGAGTGACGGGGGGCAGTGGAGTGAGCAGTACTTC. Translating gives CAWSDGGQWSEQYF.